One and the same sample provided the 12 T cell receptor beta chains below, sequenced in a study of B cell selection in AIRE deficiency. Sequenced by immunoSEQ multiplex PCR; TCRdb stores in-frame clones only, minus some. Among tens of thousands of clones listed, about 90% were seen once. Regulatory T cells were sorted as CD4+CD25hiCD127low/negative cells. The sample comprised CD4+CD25+ Tregs sorted from PBMCs. The source is a human donor in good health.

This clone was picked up one time. The chain is built from TRBV11-2 and TRBJ2-3; D is ambiguous. CDR1 is SGHAT and CDR2 is FQNNGV in the germline V gene. There are 15 residues in the CDR3. The V and J ends lost 3 bases and 0 bases respectively, with 10 bases between them. The CDR3 coding sequence is TGTGCCAGCAGCTTGAGTTGGCTTAGCACAGATACGCAGTATTTT. Translated: CASSLSWLSTDTQYF.

The V gene is TRBV7-4, the J gene TRBJ2-3, with TRBD2 matching 13 bases. The germline CDR1 and CDR2 sequences are SGHVT and SQSDAQ. The CDR3 covers 18 residues. The V segment lost 5 bases and the J segment 2 bases; nucleotides outside the gene matches: 10. The CDR3 loop reads CASSRGQGLAGNTDTQYF. CDR3 coding DNA: TGTGCCAGCAGCCGTGGACAGGGACTAGCGGGGAACACAGATACGCAGTATTTT.

The rearrangement uses TRBV21-1 and TRBJ2-1; the D segment call TRBD2 is taken from the table without a DNA check. TRBV21-1 is deemed a pseudogene. This CDR3 is built from 14 residues. The CDR3 here is CASSNGSCPPEQFF. The CDR3 DNA follows: TGTGCCAGCAGCAACGGTTCCTGCCCGCCTGAGCAGTTCTTC.

The rearrangement uses TRBV2 and TRBJ2-1; possible D gene TRBD2, 6 bases. Trimming shortened V by 3 bases and J by 8 bases, and 20 bases separated the two germline ends. There are 16 residues in the CDR3. The germline V gene has CDR1 SNHLY and CDR2 FYNNEI. The DNA for the CDR3 is TGTGCCAGCAGTGATTGGGACTTCATCAAGGGTGATGAGCAGTTCTTC. Its translation is CASSDWDFIKGDEQFF.

The V gene is TRBV10-3, the J gene TRBJ2-5; perhaps TRBD2 as D (6 bases). V lost 4 bases and J 0 bases, leaving 15 bases between the germline ends. CDR1 and CDR2 (germline): ENHRY, SYGVKD. The CDR3 totals 16 residues. The DNA of the CDR3 is TGTGCCATCAGTGGGAGGAGACTAGTCAACCAAGAGACCCAGTACTTC. It yields the protein CAISGRRLVNQETQYF.

The V call is TRBV5-4, the J call TRBJ2-7, with 7 nucleotides matching TRBD1. The CDR3 covers 15 residues. V lost 4 bases, J lost 3 bases, and 10 bases stayed unmatched. Per germline, CDR1 SGHNT and CDR2 YYREEE (reference sequence). The CDR3 bases are TGTGCCAGCAGCGAGGGACAGTTTGGGTACTACGAGCAGTACTTC. Translating gives CASSEGQFGYYEQYF.

Written as DNA, the CDR3 is TGTGCCAGCAGTCCTGGCAGGGTGGGAGAGACCCAGTACTTC. It specifies CASSPGRVGETQYF. The chain combines TRBV27 with TRBJ2-5; possible D gene TRBD1, 5 bases. Germline-derived CDR1 and CDR2 are MNHEY and SMNVEV (reference sequence). Trimming removed 5 bases from V and 4 bases from J, with 14 bases in between. The CDR3 loop spans 14 amino acids.

The rearrangement links TRBV19 to TRBJ1-1; D unresolved. This CDR3 is built from 15 residues. From germline, CDR1 is LNHDA and CDR2 SQIVND (reference sequence). The V and J ends lost 5 bases and 3 bases respectively, with 16 bases between them. The CDR3 DNA sequence: TGTGCCAGTAGTGAGGGTGGAGGGTTGGACACTGAAGCTTTCTTT. Its protein product is CASSEGGGLDTEAFF.

The chain recombines TRBV6-1 with TRBJ1-2; D gene uncertain. The V end lost 0 bases, the J end lost 6 bases, and 20 bases lay between the germline ends. The CDR3 sequence is 17 residues long. Germline loops: CDR1 MNHNS, CDR2 SASEGT. This chain's CDR3 is CASSEALFGRQTDGYTF. CDR3 sequence (DNA): TGTGCCAGCAGTGAAGCGCTTTTCGGTCGTCAGACGGATGGCTACACCTTC.

The chain uses TRBV4-1 and TRBJ2-2; 12 bases fit TRBD1. The CDR3 totals 18 residues. Per the germline V gene, CDR1 is MGHRA and CDR2 is YSYEKL. V lost 0 bases, J lost 6 bases, and 8 bases stayed unmatched. The CDR3 coding sequence is TGCGCCAGCAGCCAAGACCTGGGACAGGGGGCGCGGGCCGGGGAGCTGTTTTTT. Amino acid sequence: CASSQDLGQGARAGELFF.

The chain couples TRBV4-2 to TRBJ1-2; possibly TRBD1 for D (5 bases). The germline V gene encodes CDR1 LGHNA and CDR2 YNFKEQ. This CDR3 contains 15 residues. With 3 bases removed from V and 2 bases from J, the gap between germline ends came to 13 bases. The CDR3 region is CASSQDFRENYGYTF. CDR3 sequence (DNA): TGTGCCAGCAGCCAGGATTTCAGGGAAAACTATGGCTACACCTTC.

The chain joins TRBV5-8 to TRBJ1-2; D unresolved. The germline gives CDR1 SGHTS, CDR2 YDEGEE. V was trimmed by 1 base and J by 7 bases, leaving 17 bases between them. The CDR3 covers 15 residues. The CDR3 nucleotides read TGTGCCAGCAGCTTGCGTTACGGCAGCCGTAGTGGCTACACCTTC. This encodes CASSLRYGSRSGYTF. Looking up the rest from reference TRBV5-8 and TRBJ1-2 gives the full variable domain: EAGVTQSPTHLIKTRGQQATLRCSPISGHTSVYWYQQALGLGLQFLLWYDEGEERNRGNFPPRFSGRQFPNYSSELNVNALELEDSALYLCASSLRYGSRSGYTFGSGTRLTVV.